Listed here are 21 T cell receptor beta chains from one sample, sequenced in a study of spatial heterogeneity in lung cancer. Time point reported: blood at routine non-recurrence follow-up after resection. In each case, whole RNA from tumor, nontumor lung or frozen PBMC was sequenced unsorted. From the 5' RACE reads, TCRdb called clonotypes with MiXCR, one entry per CDR3 protein. The data hold some 54,000 distinct CDR3 sequences, with 6.5% to 7.5% observed a single time. Specimen: PBMCs, collected at follow-up. The origin of the receptors is a female donor with early-stage non-small cell lung cancer.

The chain carries TRBV28 and TRBJ2-7; a possible D gene is TRBD2 (6 bases). CDR1 is MDHEN, CDR2 SYDVKM, per germline. V lost 7 bases to trimming and J lost 6 bases, with 10 bases between them. This CDR3 comprises 11 residues. CDR3 sequence: CASTQGGEQYF. CDR3 sequence (DNA): TGTGCCAGCACTCAGGGAGGCGAGCAGTACTTC.

This clonotype has at least ten counts. The chain employs TRBV18 and TRBJ1-1; a weak D match, TRBD1 (6 bases). In germline, CDR1 is KGHSH, CDR2 LQKENI. This CDR3 has 15 amino acids. The V end was cut by 0 bases, the J end by 7 bases, with 15 bases between. The CDR3 region is CASSPPSQGRHEAFF. The CDR3 nucleotides read TGTGCCAGCTCACCACCTTCACAGGGCCGGCATGAAGCTTTCTTT.

The sample holds a few counts of this clonotype. The chain couples TRBV3-1 to TRBJ2-3; D uncertain. Germline assignment: CDR1 LGHDT and CDR2 YNNKEL (reference sequence). CDR3 length equals 12 residues. Trimming took 2 bases from V and 5 from J, leaving 5 bases between them. CDR3 loop: CASSQSEDTQYF. The CDR3 bases are TGTGCCAGCAGCCAATCCGAAGATACGCAGTATTTT.

The chain employs TRBV6-5 and TRBJ1-6, with 9 nucleotides matching TRBD1. The V and J ends lost 6 bases and 6 bases, in that order; junction bases with no gene match: 9. This CDR3 contains 16 residues. The V gene's germline CDR1 is MNHEY and CDR2 SVGAGI. The CDR3, as DNA: TGTGCCAGCAGGGGACAGGGTTCCCTCCCTAATTCACCCCTCCACTTT. Its translation: CASRGQGSLPNSPLHF.

This clonotype has ten or more counts. The chain links TRBV11-2 to TRBJ2-1; TRBD2 matches at 10 bases. Germline V lookup: CDR1 SGHAT, CDR2 FQNNGV. The CDR3 spans 15 residues. V lost 4 bases to trimming and J lost 5 bases; unmatched junction nucleotides: 5. As DNA, the CDR3 is TGTGCCAGCAGCTCGCGTCTAGCGGGGGACAATGAGCAGTTCTTC. This codes for CASSSRLAGDNEQFF.

This clonotype was detected many times. The chain joins TRBV4-3 to TRBJ2-1; tentative D call: TRBD1 (6 bases). Deletions cut 2 bases from V and 1 base from J, with 27 bases between. The CDR3 has 21 residues. Germline assignment: CDR1 LGHNA and CDR2 YSLEER. The CDR3 coding sequence is TGCGCCAGCAGCCAACAAAGTGGGGGCTTGGGATTTAGCTCGTCCTACAATGAGCAGTTCTTC. Translated, it gives CASSQQSGGLGFSSSYNEQFF.

This clonotype was observed many times. V gene TRBV6-5 combines with J gene TRBJ1-1, with TRBD1 matching over 7 bases. The V gene end was trimmed by 0 bases and the J gene end by 6 bases; junction bases not matched to a gene: 4. This CDR3 is built from 14 residues. In germline, CDR1 is MNHEY, CDR2 SVGAGI. The DNA for the CDR3 is TGTGCCAGCAGTTACTCGACAGGGATGGCTGAAGCTTTCTTT. Its translation: CASSYSTGMAEAFF.

There are a few counts of this clonotype. CDR3 in DNA: TGTGCCAGCAGCCTCCATCAGTCTCCCGGGGAGCTGTTTTTT. As protein: CASSLHQSPGELFF. The J gene is TRBJ2-2, the V gene TRBV3-1; no reliable D call. The V end was cut by 4 bases, the J end by 6 bases, with 12 bases between. The CDR3 is 14 amino acids. Germline V lookup: CDR1 LGHDT, CDR2 YNNKEL (reference sequence).

This clonotype was found many times. This chain links TRBV5-1 with TRBJ2-3; 12 nucleotides line up with TRBD2. With 5 bases clipped from V and 2 bases from J, the junction kept 6 bases outside the gene matches. Germline V gene lookup returns CDR1 SGHRS and CDR2 YFSETQ. The CDR3 spans 16 residues. In DNA, the CDR3 is TGCGCCAGCAGTCTCGGACTAGCGGGGCCCACAGATACGCAGTATTTT. It encodes CASSLGLAGPTDTQYF.

This clonotype came up many times. CDR3 DNA sequence: TGTGCCAGCAGCTCATGGACTAATCCGTACTTC. It is translated as CASSSWTNPYF. This sequence joins TRBV7-2 and TRBJ2-5, with D possibly being TRBD2 (6 bases). The CDR3 loop spans 11 amino acids. The germline V gene has CDR1 SGHTA and CDR2 FQGNSA. Between the trimmed V and J ends, which lost 4 bases and 13 bases, there was a span of 13 bases.

This rearrangement joins TRBV15 to TRBJ2-3, with D perhaps matching TRBD2 (5 bases). Trimming pared 8 bases from V and 3 bases from J, leaving 12 bases between. There are 13 residues in the CDR3. The V gene's germline CDR1 is LNHNV and CDR2 YYDKDF (reference sequence). CDR3 loop: CATGSGITDTQYF. The DNA of the CDR3 is TGTGCCACCGGGAGCGGAATAACAGATACGCAGTATTTT.

This clonotype was detected ten times or more. A read error may produce the germline difference seen at one junction end. The genes are TRBV7-7 and TRBJ2-2; the D gene is possibly TRBD2 (5 bases). Germline V gives CDR1 SSHAT, CDR2 FNYEAQ (reference sequence). The CDR3 covers 15 residues. Here the CDR3 DNA reads TGTGCTAGCAGCTTAGGGCTGGGAGACACCGGGGAGCTGTTTTTT. Protein: CASSLGLGDTGELFF. The variable domain in full, with the rest retrieved from reference TRBV7-7 and TRBJ2-2, is GAGVSQSPRYKVTKRGQDVTLRCDPISSHATLYWYQQALGQGPEFLTYFNYEAQPDKSGLPSDRFSAERPEGSISTLTIQRTEQRDSAMYRCASSLGLGDTGELFFGEGSRLTVL.

This clonotype was detected many times. The gene calls are TRBV6-5 and TRBJ1-5; no firm D call. The CDR3 is made up of 15 amino acids. Between the trimmed V and J ends, which lost 2 bases and 2 bases, there was a span of 10 bases. The germline V gene encodes CDR1 MNHEY and CDR2 SVGAGI. The CDR3 loop reads CASSYTPVGNQPQHF. CDR3 nucleotide sequence: TGTGCCAGCAGTTACACACCCGTGGGCAATCAGCCCCAGCATTTT.

This chain uses TRBV6-1 with TRBJ2-5, with D perhaps matching TRBD1 (6 bases). The CDR3 is 11 amino acids. CDR1 is MNHNS, CDR2 SASEGT, per germline. CDR3 in DNA: TGTGCTACAGGGCAGTTGGAGACCCAGTACTTC. The encoded protein is CATGQLETQYF.

In this sample, this clonotype turned up a few times. The chain is built from TRBV9 and TRBJ2-7, with 8 nucleotides matching TRBD1. J lost 9 bases, V lost 3 bases, and 8 bases had no gene match. From germline, CDR1 is SGDLS and CDR2 YYNGEE. The length of the CDR3 is 13 residues. CDR3 amino acids: CASSGGDRPMQYF. CDR3 DNA: TGTGCCAGCAGCGGAGGGGACAGGCCCATGCAGTACTTC.

Many counts were recorded for this clonotype. V gene TRBV5-1 combines with J gene TRBJ2-7, with D possibly being TRBD1 (6 bases). There are 14 residues in the CDR3. Germline loops: CDR1 SGHRS, CDR2 YFSETQ. Trimming left V 0 bases short and J 1 base short, with 8 bases between. Here the CDR3 DNA reads TGCGCCAGCAGCTTGGAGGGACATTCCTACGAGCAGTACTTC. Its translation: CASSLEGHSYEQYF.

Worth noting for this clonotype: Being one base from a much bigger clone, this may be a read error. This chain connects TRBV5-5 to TRBJ1-5; D possibly corresponds to TRBD2 (6 bases). The better agreement between TRBJ2-3 and the DNA end casts doubt on the J call. The CDR3 is 14 residues long. In germline, CDR1 is SGHKS, CDR2 YYEKEE (reference sequence). CDR3 DNA: TGTGCCAGCAGCTTGCGGGAGAGCCACCAGCCCCAGTATTTT. Protein: CASSLRESHQPQYF.

This sequence joins TRBV5-8 and TRBJ2-4; tentative D call: TRBD2 (5 bases). The V and J ends lost 0 bases and 2 bases respectively, with 24 bases between them. The CDR3 contains 20 residues. CDR1 and CDR2 from the germline V gene are SGHTS and YDEGEE. The CDR3 nucleotides read TGTGCCAGCAGCTTGGGGATATTCGCGGGCAAAGGGCAAACCAAAAACATTCAGTACTTC. It translates to CASSLGIFAGKGQTKNIQYF. Full variable domain (outside the CDR3, taken from reference TRBV5-8 and TRBJ2-4): EAGVTQSPTHLIKTRGQQATLRCSPISGHTSVYWYQQALGLGLQFLLWYDEGEERNRGNFPPRFSGRQFPNYSSELNVNALELEDSALYLCASSLGIFAGKGQTKNIQYFGAGTRLSVL.

This clonotype has more than one count but fewer than ten. The CDR3 protein is CASALGGAVQPQHF. The CDR3 region has the DNA TGTGCTAGTGCCCTAGGGGGGGCGGTTCAGCCCCAGCATTTT. V is TRBV12-5 and J is TRBJ1-5; maybe TRBD1 (6 bases). The CDR3 covers 14 residues. The V gene lost 7 bases and the J gene lost 6 bases, with 16 bases spanning the gap. Germline-derived CDR1 and CDR2 are LGHNT and FRNRAP.

The chain's CDR3 is CASSYPRGNSYEQYF. The CDR3 DNA reads TGTGCCAGCAGTTACCCCCGGGGTAACTCCTACGAGCAGTACTTC. This chain uses TRBV6-5 with TRBJ2-7; a possible D gene is TRBD2 (5 bases). The length of the CDR3 is 15 residues. In germline, CDR1 is MNHEY, CDR2 SVGAGI. V gave up 2 bases and J gave up 0 bases, with 11 bases separating them.

The rearrangement uses TRBV6-5 and TRBJ2-3; 7 bases are a match to TRBD1. The V and J ends lost 6 bases and 5 bases, in that order; junction bases with no gene match: 11. This CDR3 is built from 15 residues. Germline V lookup: CDR1 MNHEY, CDR2 SVGAGI. The CDR3 loop reads CASSRQGRLGDTQYF. For the CDR3, the DNA is TGTGCCAGCAGCCGACAGGGAAGGTTAGGAGATACGCAGTATTTT.